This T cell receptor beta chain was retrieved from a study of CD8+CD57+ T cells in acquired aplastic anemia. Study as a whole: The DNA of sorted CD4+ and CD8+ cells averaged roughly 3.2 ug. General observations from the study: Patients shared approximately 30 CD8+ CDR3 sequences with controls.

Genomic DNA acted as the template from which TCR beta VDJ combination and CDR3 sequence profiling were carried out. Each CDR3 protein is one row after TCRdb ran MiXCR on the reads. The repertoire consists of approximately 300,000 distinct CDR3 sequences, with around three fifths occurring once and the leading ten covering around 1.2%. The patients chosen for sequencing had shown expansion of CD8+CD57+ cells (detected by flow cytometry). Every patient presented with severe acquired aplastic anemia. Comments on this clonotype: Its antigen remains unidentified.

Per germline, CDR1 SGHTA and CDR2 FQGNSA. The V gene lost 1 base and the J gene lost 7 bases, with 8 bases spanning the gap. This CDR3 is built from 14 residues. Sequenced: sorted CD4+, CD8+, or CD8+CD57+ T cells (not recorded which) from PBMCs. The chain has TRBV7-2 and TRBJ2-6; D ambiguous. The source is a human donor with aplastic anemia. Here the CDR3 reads CASSLEVHANVLTF. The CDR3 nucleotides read TGTGCCAGCAGCTTAGAGGTTCATGCCAACGTCCTGACTTTC. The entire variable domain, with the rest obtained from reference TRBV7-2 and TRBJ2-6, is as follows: GAGVSQSPSNKVTEKGKDVELRCDPISGHTALYWYRQSLGQGLEFLIYFQGNSAPDKSGLPSDRFSAERTGGSVSTLTIQRTQQEDSAVYLCASSLEVHANVLTFGAGSRLTVL.